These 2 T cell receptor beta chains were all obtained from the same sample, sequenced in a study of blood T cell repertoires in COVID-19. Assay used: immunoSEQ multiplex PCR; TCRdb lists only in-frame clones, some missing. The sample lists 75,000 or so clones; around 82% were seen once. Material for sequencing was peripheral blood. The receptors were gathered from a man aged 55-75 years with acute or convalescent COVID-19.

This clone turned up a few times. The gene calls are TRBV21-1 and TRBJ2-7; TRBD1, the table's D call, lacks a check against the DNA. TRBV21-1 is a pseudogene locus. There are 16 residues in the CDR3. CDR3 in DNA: TGTGCCAGCAGCAAAACAGGGGGTTGGTTGCGCTACGAGCAGTACTTC. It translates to CASSKTGGWLRYEQYF.

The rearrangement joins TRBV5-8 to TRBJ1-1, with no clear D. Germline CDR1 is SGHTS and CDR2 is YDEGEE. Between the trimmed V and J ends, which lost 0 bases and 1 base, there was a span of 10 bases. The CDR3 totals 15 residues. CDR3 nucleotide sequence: TGTGCCAGCAGCTTGGGACACAATAAGAACACTGAAGCTTTCTTT. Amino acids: CASSLGHNKNTEAFF.